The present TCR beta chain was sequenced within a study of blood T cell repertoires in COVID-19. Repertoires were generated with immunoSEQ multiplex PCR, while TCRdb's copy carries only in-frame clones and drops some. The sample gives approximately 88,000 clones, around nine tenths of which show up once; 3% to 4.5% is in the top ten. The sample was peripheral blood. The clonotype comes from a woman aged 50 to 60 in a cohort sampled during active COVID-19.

The CDR3 nucleotides read TGTGCCAGCAGCTTGGGGGGAGAGCACGAGCAGTACTTC. This sequence encodes CASSLGGEHEQYF. The chain employs TRBV7-8 and TRBJ2-7; D might be TRBD2 (6 bases). Germline V lookup: CDR1 SGHVS, CDR2 FQNEAQ. This CDR3 comprises 13 residues. V lost 3 bases and J 5 bases, leaving 11 bases between the germline ends.